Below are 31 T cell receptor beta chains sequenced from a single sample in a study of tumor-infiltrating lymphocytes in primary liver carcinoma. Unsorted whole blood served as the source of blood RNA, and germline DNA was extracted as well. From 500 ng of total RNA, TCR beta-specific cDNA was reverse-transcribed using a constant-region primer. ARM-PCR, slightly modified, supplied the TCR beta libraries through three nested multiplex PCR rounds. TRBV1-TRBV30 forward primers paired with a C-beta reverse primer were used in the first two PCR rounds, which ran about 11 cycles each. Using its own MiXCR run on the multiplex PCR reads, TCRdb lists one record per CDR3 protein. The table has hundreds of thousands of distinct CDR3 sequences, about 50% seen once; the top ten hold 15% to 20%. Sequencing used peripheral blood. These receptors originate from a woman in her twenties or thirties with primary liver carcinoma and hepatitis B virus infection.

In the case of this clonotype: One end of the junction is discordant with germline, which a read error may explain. This chain's CDR3 is CGSSPWRGGGGRDTQYF. For the CDR3, the DNA is TGTGGCAGCAGCCCCTGGAGGGGCGGTGGGGGTAGAGATACGCAGTATTTT. This sequence joins TRBV6-6 and TRBJ2-3, with TRBD2 as a possible D gene (6 bases). The CDR3 has 17 residues. Germline V CDR1 and CDR2: MNHNY, SVGAGI (reference sequence).

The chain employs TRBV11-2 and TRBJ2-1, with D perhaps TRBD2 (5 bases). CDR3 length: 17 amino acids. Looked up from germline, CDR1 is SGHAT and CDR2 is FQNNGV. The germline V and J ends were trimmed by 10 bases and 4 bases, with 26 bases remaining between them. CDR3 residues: CANSLAASSLRYNEQFF. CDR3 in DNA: TGTGCCAACAGTTTAGCCGCCTCTAGCTTACGGTACAATGAGCAGTTCTTC.

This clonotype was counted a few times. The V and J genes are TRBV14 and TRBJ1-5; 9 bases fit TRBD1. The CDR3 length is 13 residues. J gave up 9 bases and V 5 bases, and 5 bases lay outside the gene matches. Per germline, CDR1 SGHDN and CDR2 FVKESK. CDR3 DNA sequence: TGTGCCAGCAGCTACGGACAGGGGCTGCCCCAGCATTTT. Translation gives CASSYGQGLPQHF.

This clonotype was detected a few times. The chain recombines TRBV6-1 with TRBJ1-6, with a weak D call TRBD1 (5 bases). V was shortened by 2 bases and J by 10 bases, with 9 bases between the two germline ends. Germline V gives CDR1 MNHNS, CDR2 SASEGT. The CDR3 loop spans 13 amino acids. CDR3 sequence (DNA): TGTGCCAGCAGTGAAAGGGGCGGCTCACCCCTCCACTTT. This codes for CASSERGGSPLHF.

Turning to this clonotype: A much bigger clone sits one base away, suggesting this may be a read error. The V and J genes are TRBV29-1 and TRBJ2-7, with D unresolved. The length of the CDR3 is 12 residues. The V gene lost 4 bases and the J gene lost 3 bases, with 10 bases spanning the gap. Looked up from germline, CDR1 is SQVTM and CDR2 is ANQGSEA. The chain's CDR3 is CSVGANYYEQYF. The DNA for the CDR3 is TGCAGCGTTGGGGCAAACTACTACGAGCAGTACTTC.

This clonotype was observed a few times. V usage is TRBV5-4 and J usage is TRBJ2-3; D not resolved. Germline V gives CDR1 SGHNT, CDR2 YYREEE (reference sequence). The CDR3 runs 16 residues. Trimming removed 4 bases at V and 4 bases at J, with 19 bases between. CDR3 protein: CASSPELGGGADTQYF. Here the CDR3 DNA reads TGTGCCAGCAGCCCAGAGTTGGGCGGTGGGGCAGATACGCAGTATTTT.

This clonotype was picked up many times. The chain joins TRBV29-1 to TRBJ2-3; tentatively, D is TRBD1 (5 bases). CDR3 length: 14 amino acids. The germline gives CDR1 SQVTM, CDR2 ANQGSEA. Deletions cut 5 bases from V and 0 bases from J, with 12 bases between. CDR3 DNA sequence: TGCAGCGTTTGTTGGGCAGGGAGCACAGATACGCAGTATTTT. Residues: CSVCWAGSTDTQYF.

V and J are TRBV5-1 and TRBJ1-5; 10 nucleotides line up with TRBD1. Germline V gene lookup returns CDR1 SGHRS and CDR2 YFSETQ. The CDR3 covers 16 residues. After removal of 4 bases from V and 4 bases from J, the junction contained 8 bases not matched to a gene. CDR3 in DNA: TGCGCCAGCAGCCCCAGTGGGACAGGGGCGAATCAGCCCCAGCATTTT. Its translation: CASSPSGTGANQPQHF.

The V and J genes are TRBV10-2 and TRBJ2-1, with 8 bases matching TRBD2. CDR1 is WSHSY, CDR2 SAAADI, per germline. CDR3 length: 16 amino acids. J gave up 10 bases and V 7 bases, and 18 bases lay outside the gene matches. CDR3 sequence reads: CASTEGAGALLIEQFF. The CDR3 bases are TGCGCCAGCACCGAGGGAGCGGGAGCCCTTTTGATAGAGCAGTTCTTC.

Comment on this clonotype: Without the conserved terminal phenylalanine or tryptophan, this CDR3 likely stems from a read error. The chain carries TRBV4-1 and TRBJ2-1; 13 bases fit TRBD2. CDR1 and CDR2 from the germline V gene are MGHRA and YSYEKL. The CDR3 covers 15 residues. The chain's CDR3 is CASSRTSGGGDEQFV. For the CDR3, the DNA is TGTGCCAGCAGCCGGACTAGCGGGGGCGGCGATGAGCAGTTCGTC.

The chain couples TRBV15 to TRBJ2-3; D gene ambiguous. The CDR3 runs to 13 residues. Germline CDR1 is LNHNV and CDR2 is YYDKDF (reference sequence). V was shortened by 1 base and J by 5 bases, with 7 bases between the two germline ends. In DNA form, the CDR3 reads TGTGCCACCAGCAGAGTTTACATAGATACGCAGTATTTT. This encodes CATSRVYIDTQYF.

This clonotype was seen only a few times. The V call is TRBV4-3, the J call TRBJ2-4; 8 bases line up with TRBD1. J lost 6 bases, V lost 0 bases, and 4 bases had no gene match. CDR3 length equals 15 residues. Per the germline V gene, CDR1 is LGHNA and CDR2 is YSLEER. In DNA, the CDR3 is TGCGCCAGCAGCCAAGACCGGGGACAGGCAAACATTCAGTACTTC. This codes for CASSQDRGQANIQYF.

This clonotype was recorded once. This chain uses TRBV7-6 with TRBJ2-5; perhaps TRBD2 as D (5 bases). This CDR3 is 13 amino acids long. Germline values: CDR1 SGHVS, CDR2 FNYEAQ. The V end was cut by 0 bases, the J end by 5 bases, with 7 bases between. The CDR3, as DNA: TGTGCCAGCAGCTTAGCTGGACTGGAGACCCAGTACTTC. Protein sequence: CASSLAGLETQYF.

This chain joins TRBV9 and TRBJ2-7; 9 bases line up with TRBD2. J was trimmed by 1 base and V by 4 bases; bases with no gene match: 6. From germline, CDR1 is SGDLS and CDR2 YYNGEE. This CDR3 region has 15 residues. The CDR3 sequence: CASSHSTSGSYEQYF. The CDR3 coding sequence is TGTGCCAGCAGCCACTCGACTAGCGGTTCCTACGAGCAGTACTTC.

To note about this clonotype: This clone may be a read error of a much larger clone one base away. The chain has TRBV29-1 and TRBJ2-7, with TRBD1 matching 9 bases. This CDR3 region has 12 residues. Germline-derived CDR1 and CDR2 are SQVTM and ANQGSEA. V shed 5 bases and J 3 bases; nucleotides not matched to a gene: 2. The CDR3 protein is CSVRDRVYEQYF. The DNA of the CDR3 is TGCAGCGTTAGGGACAGGGTCTACGAGCAGTACTTC.

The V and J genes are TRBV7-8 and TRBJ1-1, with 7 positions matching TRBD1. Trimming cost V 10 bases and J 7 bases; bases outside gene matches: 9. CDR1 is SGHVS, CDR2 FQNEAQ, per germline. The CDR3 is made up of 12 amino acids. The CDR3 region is CANRRGTVEAFF. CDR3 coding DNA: TGTGCCAACAGACGCGGGACAGTTGAAGCTTTCTTT.

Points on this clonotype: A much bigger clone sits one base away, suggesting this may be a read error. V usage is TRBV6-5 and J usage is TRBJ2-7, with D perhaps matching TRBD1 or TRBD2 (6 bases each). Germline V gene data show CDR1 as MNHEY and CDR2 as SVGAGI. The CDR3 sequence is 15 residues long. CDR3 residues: CASNYTSGATYEQYF. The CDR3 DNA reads TGTGCCAGCAATTACACTTCGGGGGCAACCTACGAGCAGTACTTC.

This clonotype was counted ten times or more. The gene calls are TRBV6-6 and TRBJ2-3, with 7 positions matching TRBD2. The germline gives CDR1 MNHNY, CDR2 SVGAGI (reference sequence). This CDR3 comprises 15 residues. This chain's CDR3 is CAGGSSGGGADTQYF. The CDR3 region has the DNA TGTGCGGGAGGGTCTAGCGGAGGCGGGGCAGATACGCAGTATTTT.

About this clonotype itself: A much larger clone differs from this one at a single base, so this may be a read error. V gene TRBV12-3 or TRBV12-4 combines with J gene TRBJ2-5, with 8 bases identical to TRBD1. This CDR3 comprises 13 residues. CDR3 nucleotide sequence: TGTACCAGCAGTAGAGGACAGGGAGAGACCCAGTACTTC. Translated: CTSSRGQGETQYF.

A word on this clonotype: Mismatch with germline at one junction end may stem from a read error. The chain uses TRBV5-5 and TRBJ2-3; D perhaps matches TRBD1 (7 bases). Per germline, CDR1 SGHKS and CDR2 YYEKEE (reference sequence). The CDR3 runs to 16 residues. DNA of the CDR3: TGTGTCAGCAGCAGGAGGGACAGACAAGACACAGATACGCAGTATTTT. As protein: CVSSRRDRQDTDTQYF. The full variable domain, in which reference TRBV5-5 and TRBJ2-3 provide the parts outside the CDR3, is DAGVTQSPTHLIKTRGQQVTLRCSPISGHKSVSWYQQVLGQGPQFIFQYYEKEERGRGNFPDRFSARQFPNYSSELNVNALLLGDSALYLCVSSRRDRQDTDTQYFGPGTRLTVL.

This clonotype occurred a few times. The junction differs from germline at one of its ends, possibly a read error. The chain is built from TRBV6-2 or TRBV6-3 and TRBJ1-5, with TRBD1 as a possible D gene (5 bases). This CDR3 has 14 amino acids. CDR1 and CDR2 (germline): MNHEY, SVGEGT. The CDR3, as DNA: TGTGCCAACAGTATGATTAGGGGACGTCAGCCCCAGCATTTT. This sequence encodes CANSMIRGRQPQHF.

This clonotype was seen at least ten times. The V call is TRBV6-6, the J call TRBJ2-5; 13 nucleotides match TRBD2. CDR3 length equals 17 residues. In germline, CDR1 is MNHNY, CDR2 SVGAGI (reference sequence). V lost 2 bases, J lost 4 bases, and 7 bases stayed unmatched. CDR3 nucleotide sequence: TGTGCCAGCAGTTACCTACTAGCGGGAGGGCCGGGAGAGACCCAGTACTTC. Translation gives CASSYLLAGGPGETQYF.

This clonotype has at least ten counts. The CDR3 DNA is TGTGCCAGCAGCTCCAGGGGTTCTCGGAGCACAGATACGCAGTATTTT. The encoded protein is CASSSRGSRSTDTQYF. The V call is TRBV11-2, the J call TRBJ2-3; D may be TRBD1 (6 bases). Between the trimmed V and J ends, which lost 4 bases and 0 bases, there was a span of 14 bases. The CDR3 loop spans 16 amino acids. CDR1 SGHAT and CDR2 FQNNGV come from the germline V gene.

Written as DNA, the CDR3 is TGTGCCATCAGTGACGAAACGGGACTAGCGGAGCAGTACTTC. It translates to CAISDETGLAEQYF. V is TRBV10-3 and J is TRBJ2-7; TRBD2 matches at 10 bases. The CDR3 is made up of 14 amino acids. Per germline, CDR1 ENHRY and CDR2 SYGVKD. Trimming took 3 bases from V and 7 from J; bases not matched to a gene: 6.

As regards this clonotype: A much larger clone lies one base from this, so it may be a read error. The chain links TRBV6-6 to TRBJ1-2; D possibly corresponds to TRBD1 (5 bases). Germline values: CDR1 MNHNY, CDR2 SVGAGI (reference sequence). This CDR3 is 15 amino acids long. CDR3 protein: CASSYGGRDGYDYTF. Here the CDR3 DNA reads TGTGCCAGCAGTTACGGGGGTCGTGACGGCTATGACTACACCTTC.

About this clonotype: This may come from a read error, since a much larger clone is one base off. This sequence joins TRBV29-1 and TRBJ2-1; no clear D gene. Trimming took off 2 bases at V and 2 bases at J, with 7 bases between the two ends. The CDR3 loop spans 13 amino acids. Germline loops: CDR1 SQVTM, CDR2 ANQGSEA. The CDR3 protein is CSVESPAYNEQFF. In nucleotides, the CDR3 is TGCAGCGTTGAAAGTCCAGCCTACAATGAGCAGTTCTTC.

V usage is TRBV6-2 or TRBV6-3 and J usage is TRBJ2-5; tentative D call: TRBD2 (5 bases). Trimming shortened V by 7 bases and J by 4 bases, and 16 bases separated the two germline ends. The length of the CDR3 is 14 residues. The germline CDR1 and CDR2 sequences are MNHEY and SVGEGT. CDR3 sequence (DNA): TGTGCCAGCATTTTAGGTGGACTCCTAGAGACCCAGTACTTC. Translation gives CASILGGLLETQYF.

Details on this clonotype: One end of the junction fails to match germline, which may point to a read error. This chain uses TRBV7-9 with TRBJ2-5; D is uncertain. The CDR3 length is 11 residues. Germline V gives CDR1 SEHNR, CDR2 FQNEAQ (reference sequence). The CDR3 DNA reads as TGTGCCAGGCGTCTCCAAGAGGCCCAGTACTTC. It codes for CARRLQEAQYF.

The CDR3 coding sequence is TGTGCCAGCAGACCCGACAGTGGCTACACCTTC. It translates to CASRPDSGYTF. The chain uses TRBV28 and TRBJ1-2; D is perhaps TRBD1 (5 bases). V was trimmed by 6 bases and J by 7 bases, leaving 9 bases between them. This CDR3 is built from 11 residues. Germline V lookup: CDR1 MDHEN, CDR2 SYDVKM.

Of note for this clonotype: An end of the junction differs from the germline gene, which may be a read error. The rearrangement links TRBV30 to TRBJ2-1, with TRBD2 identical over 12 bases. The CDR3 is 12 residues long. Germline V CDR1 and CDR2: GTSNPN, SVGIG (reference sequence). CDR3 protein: CAWNPGLAGWLF. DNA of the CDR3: TGTGCCTGGAACCCCGGACTAGCGGGGTGGCTCTTC.

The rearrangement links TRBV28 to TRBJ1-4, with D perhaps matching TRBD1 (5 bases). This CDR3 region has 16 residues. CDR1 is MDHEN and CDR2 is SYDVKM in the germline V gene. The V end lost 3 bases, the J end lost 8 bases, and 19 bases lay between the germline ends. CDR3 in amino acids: CASSFNIGGPGEKLFF. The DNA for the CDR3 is TGTGCCAGCAGTTTCAATATCGGGGGACCGGGGGAAAAACTGTTTTTT.